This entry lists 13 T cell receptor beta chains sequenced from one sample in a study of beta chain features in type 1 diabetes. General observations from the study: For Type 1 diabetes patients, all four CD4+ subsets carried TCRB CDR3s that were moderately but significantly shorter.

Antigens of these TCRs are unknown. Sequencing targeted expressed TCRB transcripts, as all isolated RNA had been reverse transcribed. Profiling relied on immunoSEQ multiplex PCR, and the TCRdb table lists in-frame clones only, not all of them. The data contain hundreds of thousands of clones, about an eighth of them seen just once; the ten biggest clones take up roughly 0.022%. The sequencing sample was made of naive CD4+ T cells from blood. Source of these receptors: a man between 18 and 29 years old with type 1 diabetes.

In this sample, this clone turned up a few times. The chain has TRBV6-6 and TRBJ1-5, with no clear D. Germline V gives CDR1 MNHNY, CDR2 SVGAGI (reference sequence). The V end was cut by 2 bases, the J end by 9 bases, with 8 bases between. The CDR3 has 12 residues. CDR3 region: CASSYPGVPQHF. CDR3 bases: TGTGCCAGCAGTTACCCGGGCGTGCCCCAGCATTTT.

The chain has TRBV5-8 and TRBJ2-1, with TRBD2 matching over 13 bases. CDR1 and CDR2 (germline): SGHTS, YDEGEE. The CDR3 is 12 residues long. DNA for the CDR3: TGTCGCGGACTAGCGGGGGAGGGTGAGCAGTTCTTC. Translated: CRGLAGEGEQFF.

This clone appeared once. The CDR3 DNA follows: TGTGCCAGCAGTGAAGAGGGGACAGGCGAGCAGTACTTC. It yields the protein CASSEEGTGEQYF. V and J are TRBV6-1 and TRBJ2-5; 8 nucleotides line up with TRBD1. The J call may be faulty, since TRBJ2-7 better matches the DNA end. This CDR3 has 13 amino acids. In germline, CDR1 is MNHNS, CDR2 SASEGT.

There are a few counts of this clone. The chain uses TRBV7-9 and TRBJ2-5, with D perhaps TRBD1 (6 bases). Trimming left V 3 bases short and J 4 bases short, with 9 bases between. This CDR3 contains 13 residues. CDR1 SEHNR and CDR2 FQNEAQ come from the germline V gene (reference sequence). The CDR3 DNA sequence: TGTGCCAGCAGCTTTTCAGGGGCAGAGACCCAGTACTTC. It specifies CASSFSGAETQYF.

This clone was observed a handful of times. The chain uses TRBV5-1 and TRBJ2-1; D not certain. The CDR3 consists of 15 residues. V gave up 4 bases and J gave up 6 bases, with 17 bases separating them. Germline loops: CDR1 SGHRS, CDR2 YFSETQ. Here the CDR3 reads CASSPGRPDFNEQFF. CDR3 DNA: TGCGCCAGCAGCCCCGGCAGGCCTGACTTCAATGAGCAGTTCTTC.

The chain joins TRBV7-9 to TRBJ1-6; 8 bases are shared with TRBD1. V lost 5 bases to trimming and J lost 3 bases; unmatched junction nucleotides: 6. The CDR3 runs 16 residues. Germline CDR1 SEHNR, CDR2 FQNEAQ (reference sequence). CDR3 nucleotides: TGTGCCAGCAGCCTGACAGGGGCCAACTATAATTCACCCCTCCACTTT. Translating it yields CASSLTGANYNSPLHF.

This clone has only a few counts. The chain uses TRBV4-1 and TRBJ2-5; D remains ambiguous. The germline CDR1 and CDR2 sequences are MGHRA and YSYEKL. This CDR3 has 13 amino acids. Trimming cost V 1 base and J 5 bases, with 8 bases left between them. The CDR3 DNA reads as TGCGCCAGCAGCCAAGTCTTCCTGGAGACCCAGTACTTC. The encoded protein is CASSQVFLETQYF.

The CDR3 region has the DNA TGTGCCAGCAGCTTGTCCCCATCCGGGGAGACCCAGTACTTC. Its protein product is CASSLSPSGETQYF. The chain links TRBV11-3 to TRBJ2-5; D ambiguous. The V and J ends lost 3 bases and 5 bases respectively, with 13 bases between them. Germline lookup yields CDR1 SGHNT and CDR2 YENEEA. This CDR3 is 14 amino acids long.

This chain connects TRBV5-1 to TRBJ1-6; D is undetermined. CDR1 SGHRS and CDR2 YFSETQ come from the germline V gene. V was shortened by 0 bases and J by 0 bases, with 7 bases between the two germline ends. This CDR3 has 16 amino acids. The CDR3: CASSLAGSSYNSPLHF. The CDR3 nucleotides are TGCGCCAGCAGCTTGGCTGGGAGCTCCTATAATTCACCCCTCCACTTT.

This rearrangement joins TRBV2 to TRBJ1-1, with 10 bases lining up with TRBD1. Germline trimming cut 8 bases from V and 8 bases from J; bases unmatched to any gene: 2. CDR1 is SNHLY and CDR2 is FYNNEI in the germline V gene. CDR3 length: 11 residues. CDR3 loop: CASRTGGEAFF. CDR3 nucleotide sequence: TGTGCCAGCCGGACAGGGGGAGAAGCTTTCTTT. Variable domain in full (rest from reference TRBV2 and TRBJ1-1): EPEVTQTPSHQVTQMGQEVILRCVPISNHLYFYWYRQILGQKVEFLVSFYNNEISEKSEIFDDQFSVERPDGSNFTLKIRSTKLEDSAMYFCASRTGGEAFFGQGTRLTVV.

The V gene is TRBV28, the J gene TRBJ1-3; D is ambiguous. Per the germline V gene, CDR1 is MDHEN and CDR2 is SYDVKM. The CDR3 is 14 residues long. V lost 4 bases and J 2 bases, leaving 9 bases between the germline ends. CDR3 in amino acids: CASSSPGPGNTIYF. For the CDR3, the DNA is TGTGCCAGCAGTTCCCCGGGTCCTGGAAACACCATATATTTT.

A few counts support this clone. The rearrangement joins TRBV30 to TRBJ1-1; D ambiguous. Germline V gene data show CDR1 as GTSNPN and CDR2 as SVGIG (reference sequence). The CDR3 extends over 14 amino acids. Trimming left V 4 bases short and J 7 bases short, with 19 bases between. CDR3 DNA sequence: TGTGCCTGGACAGCGGACCCACTCGCCGTTGAAGCTTTCTTT. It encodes CAWTADPLAVEAFF.

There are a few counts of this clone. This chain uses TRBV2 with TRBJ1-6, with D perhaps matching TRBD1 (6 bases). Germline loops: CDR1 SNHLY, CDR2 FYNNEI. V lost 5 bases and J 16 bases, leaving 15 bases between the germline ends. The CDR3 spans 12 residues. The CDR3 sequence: CASSPSGAALHF. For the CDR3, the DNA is TGTGCCAGCAGTCCCTCGGGGGCTGCTCTCCACTTT.